The clone carrying this T cell receptor beta chain was picked up many times. Its target is unknown. According to the study, TCR beta libraries were built with iRepertoire HTBI primers and CDR3-region Arm-PCR. How the authors handled the data: Analysis of the samples identified 50 to 70 TRBV and 13 to 15 TRBJ segments. TCRdb re-called the multiplex PCR reads through MiXCR, storing one row per CDR3 protein. TCRdb's processing, not the authors' own work, is the source of the V and J calls. The sample has approximately 400,000 distinct CDR3 sequences; about 12% are singletons. The data were obtained in a study of regulatory T cells in long-lasting Graves disease. General study findings and limits: Favoring TRBV28, TRBJ1-2 and TRBJ2-5 was a feature seen in persistent disease.

The CDR3 has 12 amino acids. Looked up from germline, CDR1 is MNHEY and CDR2 is SVGEGT. J gave up 15 bases and V 2 bases, and 4 bases lay outside the gene matches. The time point is: newly diagnosed GD, antithyroid drugs for less than 3 months. TCR sequences were obtained from RNA taken from PBMCs. EDTA tubes received approximately 10 milliliters of collected peripheral blood. This sample also belongs to another study, concerning T cells in Graves' hyperthyroidism and ophthalmopathy. From that second work: The primer set for the first-round RT-PCR of the TCR CDR3 was HTBI.

The V call is TRBV6-2 or TRBV6-3, the J call TRBJ2-1; 10 bases are a match to TRBD1. The receptor was derived from a woman aged 18-29 years with Graves disease. Specimen: peripheral blood mononuclear cells (PBMCs), collected at new diagnosis, from a patient treated with antithyroid drugs. CDR3 amino acids: CASSYPGTGAFF. The CDR3 DNA sequence: TGTGCCAGCAGTTACCCCGGGACAGGGGCGTTCTTC.